This TCR beta chain originates from a study of cytomegalovirus exposure and HLA in healthy donors. Trimming shortened V by 3 bases and J by 7 bases, and 12 bases separated the two germline ends. This CDR3 has 13 amino acids. Germline CDR1 KGHSH, CDR2 LQKENI. Profiling relied on immunoSEQ multiplex PCR, and the TCRdb table lists in-frame clones only, not all of them. The sample includes roughly 75,000 clones, around 94% of them seen just once. The V and J genes are TRBV18 and TRBJ1-1; D gene ambiguous. The sequencing sample was made of PBMCs. The clonotype comes from a woman aged 18-35 years in good health and CMV-seronegative. The CDR3 reads CASSPREGGEAFF. In nucleotides, the CDR3 is TGTGCCAGCTCACCCCGGGAGGGCGGTGAAGCTTTCTTT.